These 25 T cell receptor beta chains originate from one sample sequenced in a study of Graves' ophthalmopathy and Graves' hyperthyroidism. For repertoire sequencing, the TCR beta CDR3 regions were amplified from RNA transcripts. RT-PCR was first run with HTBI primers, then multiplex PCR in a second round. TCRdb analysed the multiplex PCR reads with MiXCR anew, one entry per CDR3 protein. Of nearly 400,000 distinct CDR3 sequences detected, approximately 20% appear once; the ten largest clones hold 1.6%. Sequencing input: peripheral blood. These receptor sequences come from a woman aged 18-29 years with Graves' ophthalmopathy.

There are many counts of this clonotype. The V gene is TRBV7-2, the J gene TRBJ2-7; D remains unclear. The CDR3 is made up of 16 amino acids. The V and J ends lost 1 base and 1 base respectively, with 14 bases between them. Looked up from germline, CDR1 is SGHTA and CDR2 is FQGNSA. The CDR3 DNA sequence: TGTGCCAGCAGCTTAGGGTGGCCGAGGCCATCCTACGAGCAGTACTTC. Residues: CASSLGWPRPSYEQYF.

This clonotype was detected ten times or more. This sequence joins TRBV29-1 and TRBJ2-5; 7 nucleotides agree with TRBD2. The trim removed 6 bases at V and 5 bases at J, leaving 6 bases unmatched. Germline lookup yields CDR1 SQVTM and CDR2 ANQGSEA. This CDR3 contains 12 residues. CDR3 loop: CSVTSVRETQYF. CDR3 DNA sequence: TGCAGCGTCACTAGCGTGCGGGAGACCCAGTACTTC.

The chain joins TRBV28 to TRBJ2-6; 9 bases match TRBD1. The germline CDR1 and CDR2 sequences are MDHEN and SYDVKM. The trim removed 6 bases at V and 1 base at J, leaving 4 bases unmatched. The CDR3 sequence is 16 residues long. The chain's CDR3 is CASRNRGPSGANVLTF. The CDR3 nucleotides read TGTGCCAGCAGGAACAGGGGGCCGTCTGGGGCCAACGTCCTGACTTTC.

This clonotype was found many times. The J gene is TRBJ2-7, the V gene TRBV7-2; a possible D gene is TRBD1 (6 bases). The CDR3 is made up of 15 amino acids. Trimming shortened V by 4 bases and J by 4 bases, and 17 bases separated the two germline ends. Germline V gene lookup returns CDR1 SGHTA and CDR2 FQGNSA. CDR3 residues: CASSSGHRGDYEQYF. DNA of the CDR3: TGTGCCAGCAGCTCGGGACATCGGGGAGATTACGAGCAGTACTTC.

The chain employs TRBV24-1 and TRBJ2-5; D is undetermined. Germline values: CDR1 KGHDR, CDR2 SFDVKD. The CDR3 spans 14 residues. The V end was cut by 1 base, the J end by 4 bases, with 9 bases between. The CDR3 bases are TGTGCCACCAGTGATTTCTCCAGTGGAGAGACCCAGTACTTC. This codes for CATSDFSSGETQYF.

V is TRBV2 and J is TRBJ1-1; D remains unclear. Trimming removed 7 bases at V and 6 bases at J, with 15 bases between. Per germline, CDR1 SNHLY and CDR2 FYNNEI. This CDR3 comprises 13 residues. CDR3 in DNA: TGTGCCAGCAACCCCACAGAGGGTCCTGAAGCTTTCTTT. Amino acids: CASNPTEGPEAFF.

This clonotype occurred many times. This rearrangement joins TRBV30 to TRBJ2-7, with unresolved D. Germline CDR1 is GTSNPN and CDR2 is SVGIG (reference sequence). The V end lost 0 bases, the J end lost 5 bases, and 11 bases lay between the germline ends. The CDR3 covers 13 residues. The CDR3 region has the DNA TGTGCCTGGAGTGTGGGTCAACGAGACGAGCAGTACTTC. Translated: CAWSVGQRDEQYF.

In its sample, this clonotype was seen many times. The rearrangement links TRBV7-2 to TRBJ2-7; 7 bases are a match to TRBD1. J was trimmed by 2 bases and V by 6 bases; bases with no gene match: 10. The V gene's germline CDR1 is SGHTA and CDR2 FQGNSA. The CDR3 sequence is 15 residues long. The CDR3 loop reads CASRARGLRTYEQYF. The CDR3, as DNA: TGTGCCAGCAGAGCCAGGGGGTTAAGGACCTACGAGCAGTACTTC.

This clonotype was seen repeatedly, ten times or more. CDR3 in DNA: TGTGCCAGCAGTGGAGATAGGGGGGGCCCTCAAGAGACCCAGTACTTC. Translating it yields CASSGDRGGPQETQYF. V usage is TRBV2 and J usage is TRBJ2-5; possibly TRBD2 for D (7 bases). V shed 4 bases and J shed 2 bases, with 17 bases lying between them. The germline CDR1 and CDR2 sequences are SNHLY and FYNNEI. The CDR3 covers 16 residues.

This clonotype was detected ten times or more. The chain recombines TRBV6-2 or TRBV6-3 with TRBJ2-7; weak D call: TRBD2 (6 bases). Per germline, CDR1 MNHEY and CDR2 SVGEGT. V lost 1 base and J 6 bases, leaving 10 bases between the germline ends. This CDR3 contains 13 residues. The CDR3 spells CASSYWEAFEQYF. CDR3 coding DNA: TGTGCCAGCAGTTACTGGGAGGCGTTCGAGCAGTACTTC.

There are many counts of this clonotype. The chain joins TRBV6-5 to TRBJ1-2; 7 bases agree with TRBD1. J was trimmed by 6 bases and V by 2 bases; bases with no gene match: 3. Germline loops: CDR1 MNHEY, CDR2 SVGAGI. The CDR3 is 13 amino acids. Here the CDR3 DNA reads TGTGCCAGCAGTTACGGAGGGGGCGATGGCTACACCTTC. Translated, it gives CASSYGGGDGYTF.

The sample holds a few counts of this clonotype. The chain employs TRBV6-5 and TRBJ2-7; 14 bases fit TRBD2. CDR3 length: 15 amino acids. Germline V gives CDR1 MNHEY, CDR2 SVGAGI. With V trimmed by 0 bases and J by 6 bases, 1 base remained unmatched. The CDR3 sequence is CASSYSGLAGVEQYF. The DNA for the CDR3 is TGTGCCAGCAGTTACTCGGGACTAGCGGGAGTCGAGCAGTACTTC.

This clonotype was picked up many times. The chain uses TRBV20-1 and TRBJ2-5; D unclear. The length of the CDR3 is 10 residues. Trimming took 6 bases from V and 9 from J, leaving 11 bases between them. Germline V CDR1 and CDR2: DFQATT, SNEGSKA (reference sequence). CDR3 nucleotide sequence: TGCAGTGCCTACGGGCAGTCCCAGTACTTC. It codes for CSAYGQSQYF.

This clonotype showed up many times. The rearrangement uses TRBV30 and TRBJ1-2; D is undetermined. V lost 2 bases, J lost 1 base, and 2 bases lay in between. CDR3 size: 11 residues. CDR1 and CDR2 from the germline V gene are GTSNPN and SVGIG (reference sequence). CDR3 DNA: TGTGCCTGGAGTATTAACTATGGCTACACCTTC. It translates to CAWSINYGYTF.

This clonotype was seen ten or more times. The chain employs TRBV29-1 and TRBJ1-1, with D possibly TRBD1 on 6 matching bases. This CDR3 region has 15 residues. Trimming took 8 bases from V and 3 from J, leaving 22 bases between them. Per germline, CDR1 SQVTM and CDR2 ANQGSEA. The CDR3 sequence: CSHAGGRTKDTEAFF. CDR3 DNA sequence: TGCAGCCACGCGGGGGGCAGGACAAAGGACACTGAAGCTTTCTTT.

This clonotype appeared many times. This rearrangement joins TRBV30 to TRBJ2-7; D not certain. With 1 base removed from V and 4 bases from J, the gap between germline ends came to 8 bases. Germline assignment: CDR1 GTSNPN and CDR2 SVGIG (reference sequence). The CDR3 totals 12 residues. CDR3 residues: CAWSGEFYEQYF. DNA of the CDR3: TGTGCCTGGAGTGGAGAGTTTTACGAGCAGTACTTC.

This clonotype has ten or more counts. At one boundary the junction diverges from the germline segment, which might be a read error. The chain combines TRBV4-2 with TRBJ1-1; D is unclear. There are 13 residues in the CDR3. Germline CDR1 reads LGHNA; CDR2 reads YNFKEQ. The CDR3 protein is CASCQKKNTEAFF. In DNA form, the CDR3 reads TGTGCCAGCTGCCAGAAGAAGAACACTGAAGCTTTCTTT.

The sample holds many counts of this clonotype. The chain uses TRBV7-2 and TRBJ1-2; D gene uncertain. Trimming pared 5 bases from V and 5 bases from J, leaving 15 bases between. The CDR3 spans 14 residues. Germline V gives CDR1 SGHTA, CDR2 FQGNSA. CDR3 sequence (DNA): TGTGCCAGCAGCCCAGGTGTCGGGCTTTATGGCTACACCTTC. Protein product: CASSPGVGLYGYTF.

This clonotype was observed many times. The CDR3 is CASSFALDAPAKNIQYF. The DNA of the CDR3 is TGTGCCAGCAGTTTTGCCCTAGACGCCCCAGCCAAAAACATTCAGTACTTC. This rearrangement joins TRBV6-2 or TRBV6-3 to TRBJ2-4; D remains unclear. Between the trimmed V and J ends, which lost 4 bases and 0 bases, there was a span of 16 bases. In germline, CDR1 is MNHEY, CDR2 SVGEGT. This CDR3 has 17 amino acids.

Here the CDR3 DNA reads TGTGCCAGTAGTATAAACGCGGTGGTAGGCAATCAGCCCCAGCATTTT. Protein: CASSINAVVGNQPQHF. This rearrangement joins TRBV19 to TRBJ1-5; D is unclear. This CDR3 is 16 amino acids long. V lost 2 bases, J lost 2 bases, and 13 bases lay in between. Germline CDR1 is LNHDA and CDR2 is SQIVND (reference sequence).

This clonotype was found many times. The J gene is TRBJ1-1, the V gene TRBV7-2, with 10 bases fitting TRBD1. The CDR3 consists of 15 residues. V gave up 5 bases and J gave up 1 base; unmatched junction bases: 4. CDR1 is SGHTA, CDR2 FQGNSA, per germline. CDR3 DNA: TGTGCCAGCAGCCTGAGACAGGGGGCGAACACTGAAGCTTTCTTT. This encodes CASSLRQGANTEAFF.

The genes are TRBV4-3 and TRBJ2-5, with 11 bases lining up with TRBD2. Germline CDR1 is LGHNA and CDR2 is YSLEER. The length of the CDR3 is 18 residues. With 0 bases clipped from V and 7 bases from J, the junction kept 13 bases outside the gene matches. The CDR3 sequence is CASSQDRVAGGVRGTQYF. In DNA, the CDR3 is TGCGCCAGCAGCCAAGATAGGGTAGCGGGGGGGGTCCGTGGGACCCAGTACTTC.

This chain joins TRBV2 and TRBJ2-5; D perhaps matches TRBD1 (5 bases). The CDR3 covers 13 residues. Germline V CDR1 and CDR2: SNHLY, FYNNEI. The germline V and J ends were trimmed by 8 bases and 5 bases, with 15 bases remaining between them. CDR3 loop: CASQGRAEETQYF. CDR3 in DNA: TGTGCCAGCCAGGGCAGGGCGGAGGAGACCCAGTACTTC.

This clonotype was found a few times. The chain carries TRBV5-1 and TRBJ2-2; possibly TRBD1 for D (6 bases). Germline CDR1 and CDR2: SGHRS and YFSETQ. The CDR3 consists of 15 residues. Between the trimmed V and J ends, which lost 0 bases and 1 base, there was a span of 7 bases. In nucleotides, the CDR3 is TGCGCCAGCAGCTTGGAGGGACAGAACACCGGGGAGCTGTTTTTT. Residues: CASSLEGQNTGELFF. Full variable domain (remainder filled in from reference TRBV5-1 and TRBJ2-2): KAGVTQTPRYLIKTRGQQVTLSCSPISGHRSVSWYQQTPGQGLQFLFEYFSETQRNKGNFPGRFSGRQFSNSRSEMNVSTLELGDSALYLCASSLEGQNTGELFFGEGSRLTVL.

The CDR3 loop reads CSARAQGATSTEAFF. The CDR3 nucleotides are TGCAGTGCTAGAGCCCAGGGGGCAACTAGCACTGAAGCTTTCTTT. V is TRBV20-1 and J is TRBJ1-1; 8 positions match TRBD1. The V gene's germline CDR1 is DFQATT and CDR2 SNEGSKA (reference sequence). V lost 1 base, J lost 4 bases, and 8 bases stayed unmatched. The CDR3 loop spans 15 amino acids.